The next 10 T cell receptor beta chains were all read from a single sample in a study of shared clonotypes between healthy human individuals. Measured with immunoSEQ multiplex PCR; TCRdb has only the in-frame clones, and not every one. The table shows some 680,000 clones, with around 78% occurring only once. Sequences were obtained from memory CD4+ T cells sorted from blood. Subset noted: CD45RA-negative fraction. These TCRs come from a woman aged 25-40 years in good health.

In its sample, this clone was seen once. The V and J genes are TRBV19 and TRBJ2-6; D is ambiguous. The germline V gene encodes CDR1 LNHDA and CDR2 SQIVND (reference sequence). The CDR3 covers 16 residues. Trimming left V 3 bases short and J 0 bases short, with 9 bases between. The CDR3 loop is CASSIGYGSGANVLTF. The CDR3 DNA reads as TGTGCCAGTAGTATCGGGTACGGCTCTGGGGCCAACGTCCTGACTTTC.

This chain connects TRBV7-8 to TRBJ2-2; D uncertain. The CDR3 contains 14 residues. Germline CDR1 SGHVS, CDR2 FQNEAQ. V lost 5 bases to trimming and J lost 1 base, with 8 bases between them. For the CDR3, the DNA is TGTGCCAGCAGCCCAGCCAGGAACACCGGGGAGCTGTTTTTT. Protein product: CASSPARNTGELFF.

The chain has TRBV6-6 and TRBJ2-7; 8 bases fit TRBD2. V gave up 6 bases and J gave up 3 bases; unmatched junction bases: 4. Germline assignment: CDR1 MNHNY and CDR2 SVGAGI (reference sequence). This CDR3 is 13 amino acids long. CDR3 in DNA: TGTGCCAGCAGCTCCGGGACTAGCTACGAGCAGTACTTC. This translates into CASSSGTSYEQYF.

The chain carries TRBV6-4 and TRBJ2-2, with D uncertain. The CDR3 is 14 amino acids. V lost 6 bases, J lost 7 bases, and 15 bases lay in between. Germline assignment: CDR1 MRHNA and CDR2 SNTAGT. CDR3 nucleotides: TGTGCCAGCAGCCAAGCCACTTCGAGCGGGGAGCTGTTTTTT. Its translation is CASSQATSSGELFF.

The gene calls are TRBV6-1 and TRBJ2-7; weak D call: TRBD2 (7 bases). Trimming cost V 0 bases and J 4 bases, with 13 bases left between them. The germline CDR1 and CDR2 sequences are MNHNS and SASEGT. The CDR3 sequence is 15 residues long. The CDR3 coding sequence is TGTGCCAGCAGTGAAGCAGAAGGGGGGGGGTACGAGCAGTACTTC. Its protein is CASSEAEGGGYEQYF.

In this sample, this clone turned up once. This sequence joins TRBV28 and TRBJ2-1; D remains unclear. V dropped 2 bases and J dropped 2 bases, with 10 bases sitting between them. Germline V CDR1 and CDR2: MDHEN, SYDVKM. This CDR3 has 15 residues. The CDR3 sequence is CASSLVGSAYNEQFF. The DNA of the CDR3 is TGTGCCAGCAGTTTAGTCGGGTCAGCCTACAATGAGCAGTTCTTC.

This clone was observed a handful of times. Distinct nucleotide sequences in the sample also encode this CDR3. The chain is built from TRBV5-1 and TRBJ2-1; 9 nucleotides agree with TRBD2. Looked up from germline, CDR1 is SGHRS and CDR2 is YFSETQ. The CDR3 covers 15 residues. J gave up 2 bases and V 2 bases, and 2 bases lay outside the gene matches. The CDR3 nucleotides are TGCGCCAGCAGCTTATCTAGCGGGGCCTACAATGAGCAGTTCTTC. The encoded protein is CASSLSSGAYNEQFF.

This clone was detected only a few times. The gene calls are TRBV6-1 and TRBJ1-1; 7 nucleotides agree with TRBD1. Unmatched junction bases numbered 11, after V lost 7 bases and J lost 3 bases. The CDR3 has 15 residues. In germline, CDR1 is MNHNS, CDR2 SASEGT. The CDR3 DNA is TGTGCCAGCACCCCTGCTCGCCAGGGGGACACTGAAGCTTTCTTT. Protein product: CASTPARQGDTEAFF.

The chain links TRBV7-3 to TRBJ2-5, with D unclear. Germline V gene data show CDR1 as SGHTA and CDR2 as FQGTGA. Between the trimmed V and J ends, which lost 3 bases and 5 bases, there was a span of 13 bases. This CDR3 spans 14 amino acids. The CDR3 reads CASSLAGPGETQYF. The CDR3 DNA is TGTGCCAGCAGCTTGGCAGGCCCCGGGGAGACCCAGTACTTC.

The V gene is TRBV7-2, the J gene TRBJ2-1; D is undetermined. Trimming removed 5 bases from V and 0 bases from J, with 11 bases in between. Germline V gene lookup returns CDR1 SGHTA and CDR2 FQGNSA. The CDR3 is 15 amino acids. The CDR3 sequence is CASSPTIYSYNEQFF. Here the CDR3 DNA reads TGTGCCAGCAGCCCGACAATCTACTCCTACAATGAGCAGTTCTTC.